A few counts support the clone carrying this TCR beta chain. Its matching antigen is unknown. The data originate from a study of T-cell reconstitution after alpha-beta-depleted transplantation in children. Regarding the study as a whole: One year after transplant, T-cell counts and diversity came mostly from newly produced T cells. Several hundred graft clones that had expanded were reportedly the source of alpha-beta T cells about two months after transplant. The high TCRbeta diversity at day 60 in some patients came from surviving recipient T cells and thymic progenitors.

V lost 5 bases and J lost 4, with 7 bases in between. Germline V gene data show CDR1 as SGHAT and CDR2 as FQNNGV. The CDR3 has 12 amino acids. Unique molecular identifiers were used in preparing the TCRbeta library. TCRdb processed the PCR reads anew with MiXCR; each CDR3 protein has one entry. The data show 780,000 or so distinct CDR3 sequences, approximately 15% seen once. This sequence was found in a male patient aged 10-17 years who had a stem cell transplant for acute lymphoblastic leukemia, so the T cells may come from the graft donor. This specimen was PBMCs, mostly from graft donor cells, taken 360 days after TCRalphabeta/CD19-depleted stem cell transplant. J is TRBJ2-3 and V is TRBV11-2, with D unclear. Here the CDR3 DNA reads TGTGCCAGCAGCACCCACGCAGATACGCAGTATTTT. The encoded protein is CASSTHADTQYF.